Presented here are 2 T cell receptor beta chains from one specimen sequenced in a study of shared clonotypes between healthy human individuals. This table comes from immunoSEQ multiplex PCR, and its TCRdb copy is limited to in-frame clones, with some not included. The sample lists approximately 2,000,000 clones, around 92% occurring once. Material: naive CD4+ T cells from PBMCs. Subset given: CD45RA+ positively selected. Every receptor here comes from a man in his late teens or twenties in good health. Some clones in this sample may be carry-over from other donors' samples.

This clone was detected once. Other DNA sequences in the sample encode the same CDR3. J is TRBJ2-2 and V is TRBV9, with TRBD2 identical over 7 bases. The V segment lost 0 bases and the J segment 2 bases; nucleotides outside the gene matches: 1. CDR1 SGDLS and CDR2 YYNGEE come from the germline V gene. This CDR3 is 15 amino acids long. The CDR3 loop reads CASSVGGRNTGELFF. In nucleotides, the CDR3 is TGTGCCAGCAGCGTAGGCGGGAGAAACACCGGGGAGCTGTTTTTT.

The chain couples TRBV29-1 to TRBJ2-5, with a tentative D call TRBD1 (6 bases). The CDR3 spans 14 residues. The V gene lost 6 bases and the J gene lost 4 bases, with 18 bases spanning the gap. Germline lookup yields CDR1 SQVTM and CDR2 ANQGSEA. This CDR3 is CSVASTGLGETQYF. CDR3 nucleotides: TGCAGCGTCGCATCCACAGGGTTAGGAGAGACCCAGTACTTC.